One TCR beta chain is described in this entry. The antigen remains undetermined. This record belongs to a study of cytomegalovirus exposure and HLA in healthy donors. Germline loops: CDR1 SGHVS, CDR2 FQNEAQ. CDR3 size: 16 residues. The V gene end was trimmed by 5 bases and the J gene end by 5 bases; junction bases not matched to a gene: 13. PCR primers comprised 60 Vbeta and 13 Jbeta primers. Methods used by the authors: In a later analysis, approximately 80 million unique TCR beta chains included roughly 11 million shared by two or more donors. Assay used: immunoSEQ multiplex PCR; TCRdb lists only in-frame clones, some missing. That table gives V, J and clone size, and the DNA gave D and trimming. In the table there are some 160,000 clones, around 77% of which are singletons. Study-wide points: In vitro assays verified that three CMV-associated chains recognized CMV antigens specifically. TCR beta V- and J-gene trimming, according to a later analysis, was linked to a missense DCLRE1C variant.

This chain joins TRBV7-8 and TRBJ2-5; 8 bases match TRBD2. The sample consisted of PBMCs. This clonotype was sampled from a man between 60 and 75 years old in good health and CMV-seronegative. The CDR3 protein is CASSRGSGTSGETQYF. The CDR3 bases are TGTGCCAGCAGCAGGGGTAGCGGGACGAGCGGGGAGACCCAGTACTTC.